Below, 24 T cell receptor beta chains from the same sample are listed, as sequenced in a study of tumor and adjacent non-tumor tissue in lung cancer. A modified ARM-PCR protocol with three rounds of nested PCR amplified TCRbeta. TCRdb reanalysed the multiplex PCR reads using MiXCR and keeps one entry per CDR3 protein. Of some 78,000 distinct CDR3 sequences in the sample, roughly 76% were seen once. No cell sorting was done before RNA was extracted from the tissue. The sequenced sample was lung tumor tissue. These receptors were obtained from a woman aged 50 to 65 with non-small cell lung cancer.

The genes are TRBV28 and TRBJ2-2; the match to TRBD1 covers 7 bases. This CDR3 has 16 amino acids. Trimming at V came to 3 bases and at J to 6 bases, leaving 10 bases not matched to a gene. CDR1 MDHEN and CDR2 SYDVKM come from the germline V gene. The CDR3 coding sequence is TGTGCCAGCAGTTTGACCTGGGACAGTTACCCCGGGGAGCTGTTTTTT. It yields the protein CASSLTWDSYPGELFF.

About this clonotype: A read error may account for a junction end that differs from germline. The rearrangement joins TRBV11-1 to TRBJ2-3; 7 bases are shared with TRBD1. The germline gives CDR1 SGHAT, CDR2 FQDESV (reference sequence). The CDR3 covers 13 residues. CDR3 sequence reads: CASRGTVMDTLYF. In DNA form, the CDR3 reads TGCGCCAGCAGAGGGACAGTGATGGATACGCTGTATTTT.

With regard to this clonotype: The germline gene is not matched at one end of the junction; a read error may be the cause. CDR3 region: CASSFIAGELFF. CDR3 sequence (DNA): TGTGCCAGCAGTTTTATCGCCGGGGAGCTGTTCTTT. J is TRBJ2-2 and V is TRBV28; a weak D match, TRBD2 (5 bases). The germline V gene has CDR1 MDHEN and CDR2 SYDVKM. The CDR3 is 12 residues long.

Concerning this clonotype: Since no conserved phenylalanine or tryptophan closes the CDR3, a read error is the likely cause. This rearrangement joins TRBV11-2 to TRBJ2-3; D remains ambiguous. The germline CDR1 and CDR2 sequences are SGHAT and FQNNGV. The CDR3 is 13 residues long. Trimming removed 11 bases at V and 5 bases at J, with 17 bases between. The CDR3 loop is CACSLGGVDTQYI. CDR3 DNA: TGTGCCTGTAGCTTAGGTGGAGTAGATACGCAGTATATT.

The gene calls are TRBV5-4 and TRBJ2-1; TRBD2 agrees at 9 bases. The CDR3 runs 17 residues. The V gene's germline CDR1 is SGHNT and CDR2 YYREEE (reference sequence). The trim removed 10 bases at V and 8 bases at J, leaving 22 bases unmatched. CDR3 nucleotide sequence: TGTGCCCGCAACTTTTTGGCGGGAGGGGGGCTGGGATATGAGCAGTTCTTC. Translated, it gives CARNFLAGGGLGYEQFF.

This clonotype was seen more than once but under ten times. DNA for the CDR3: TGCAGTGCGCGGACAGCCTACCCCTACGAGCAGTACTTC. This gives the protein CSARTAYPYEQYF. The J gene is TRBJ2-7, the V gene TRBV20-1; D might be TRBD1 (6 bases). The germline gives CDR1 DFQATT, CDR2 SNEGSKA (reference sequence). The V end was cut by 6 bases, the J end by 2 bases, with 14 bases between. This CDR3 contains 13 residues.

With respect to this clonotype: The junction does not match germline at one end; this may be a read error. The genes are TRBV20-1 and TRBJ2-7; unclear D gene. Germline CDR1 and CDR2: DFQATT and SNEGSKA (reference sequence). The length of the CDR3 is 14 residues. CDR3 nucleotide sequence: TGCAGTGCTAGAGATCTCGGTAGCTCCTACGAACAGTACTTC. It yields the protein CSARDLGSSYEQYF.

As to this clonotype: Without the conserved terminal phenylalanine or tryptophan, this CDR3 likely stems from a read error. The chain uses TRBV10-3 and TRBJ2-5; TRBD2 might be the D (6 bases). The germline V gene encodes CDR1 ENHRY and CDR2 SYGVKD. CDR3 length: 19 amino acids. The CDR3 loop is CAISESPPTSWRVQETQYL. DNA of the CDR3: TGCGCCATCAGTGAGTCCCCCCCCACTAGCTGGAGAGTTCAAGAGACCCAGTACCTC.

In its sample, this clonotype was seen a few times. V gene TRBV29-1 combines with J gene TRBJ1-3, with D hard to call. Trimming removed 6 bases from V and 9 bases from J, with 18 bases in between. The V gene's germline CDR1 is SQVTM and CDR2 ANQGSEA. This CDR3 has 13 amino acids. CDR3: CSVWTDPGGTIYF. The CDR3 DNA reads TGCAGCGTCTGGACTGACCCTGGAGGCACCATATATTTT.

This clonotype was seen just once. The gene calls are TRBV7-9 and TRBJ1-4; 7 nucleotides line up with TRBD1. The germline V gene has CDR1 SEHNR and CDR2 FQNEAQ (reference sequence). The V segment lost 2 bases and the J segment 14 bases; nucleotides outside the gene matches: 14. The CDR3 has 15 amino acids. The CDR3: CASSLRQGPNERLFF. CDR3 nucleotide sequence: TGTGCCAGCAGCTTAAGACAGGGACCTAATGAAAGGCTGTTTTTT.

Comment on this clonotype: The junction and the germline gene differ at one end; a read error may be behind it. The chain couples TRBV28 to TRBJ1-1, with D perhaps TRBD1 (6 bases). From germline, CDR1 is MDHEN and CDR2 SYDVKM. The CDR3 is 13 amino acids. CDR3 region: CASSPSGQLEDFF. Written as DNA, the CDR3 is TGTGCCAGCAGCCCTTCAGGACAGCTTGAAGATTTCTTT.

In regard to this clonotype: Lacking the conserved final phenylalanine or tryptophan, this CDR3 likely reflects a read error. The V call is TRBV11-2, the J call TRBJ2-5; possibly TRBD1 for D (6 bases). This CDR3 spans 12 amino acids. Germline V CDR1 and CDR2: SGHAT, FQNNGV. The CDR3 DNA reads as TGTACCAGCAACCTTACAGGGGAGACCCAGTACTAC. This gives the protein CTSNLTGETQYY.

The V call is TRBV20-1, the J call TRBJ2-7; D is undetermined. CDR3 length: 11 residues. Germline CDR1 is DFQATT and CDR2 is SNEGSKA (reference sequence). V shed 5 bases and J shed 6 bases, with 11 bases lying between them. This chain's CDR3 is CSAGSPGEQYF. The DNA for the CDR3 is TGCAGTGCTGGAAGTCCTGGCGAGCAGTACTTC.

Details on this clonotype: A junction boundary mismatches the germline segment, possibly from a read error. This chain uses TRBV6-5 with TRBJ1-1; D is possibly TRBD1 (5 bases). Germline loops: CDR1 MNHEY, CDR2 SVGAGI. CDR3 size: 12 residues. For the CDR3, the DNA is TGTACCAGCAGTCGCAGGGTAAATGAAACTTTCTTT. This sequence encodes CTSSRRVNETFF.

Concerning this clonotype itself: The missing conserved phenylalanine or tryptophan at the end of this CDR3 makes a read error likely. The V gene is TRBV6-2 or TRBV6-3, the J gene TRBJ2-7; 8 bases agree with TRBD2. Per the germline V gene, CDR1 is MNHEY and CDR2 is SVGEGT. The CDR3 length is 17 residues. The CDR3 sequence is CASSFTGGRTSTHEQYL. DNA for the CDR3: TGTGCCAGTAGTTTTACAGGCGGGAGGACCTCTACCCACGAGCAGTACCTC.

The CDR3 nucleotides are TGTGCCAGCAGTTTCGGCAGGGACTATGGCTACACCTTC. It yields the protein CASSFGRDYGYTF. The rearrangement joins TRBV6-5 to TRBJ1-2; D may be TRBD1 (5 bases). This CDR3 has 13 amino acids. Trimming took 4 bases from V and 3 from J, leaving 9 bases between them. Germline V CDR1 and CDR2: MNHEY, SVGAGI.

This chain links TRBV29-1 with TRBJ2-7; TRBD1 matches at 7 bases. The CDR3 consists of 15 residues. The germline V gene has CDR1 SQVTM and CDR2 ANQGSEA. J gave up 1 base and V 6 bases, and 12 bases lay outside the gene matches. The DNA for the CDR3 is TGCAGCGTGCGAATTCGGGACAGTAGGTCCTACGAGCAGTACTTC. Its protein is CSVRIRDSRSYEQYF.

This clonotype is medium-sized by share. This chain links TRBV20-1 with TRBJ1-2; D gene ambiguous. V lost 1 base to trimming and J lost 2 bases, with 14 bases between them. CDR3 size: 15 residues. Germline V gene sequence: CDR1 DFQATT, CDR2 SNEGSKA (reference sequence). CDR3 sequence (DNA): TGCAGTGCTAGAGGTTCCGGACTGAGCAACTATGGCTACACCTTC. Translating it yields CSARGSGLSNYGYTF.

This clonotype came up many times. CDR3 region: CAIRGTSDEQFF. The CDR3 DNA reads TGTGCCATCAGGGGGACAAGCGATGAGCAGTTCTTC. The chain uses TRBV10-3 and TRBJ2-1; D may be TRBD1 (6 bases). Germline CDR1 reads ENHRY; CDR2 reads SYGVKD. The ends were cut back, 6 bases at V and 8 bases at J, with 11 bases in the middle. This CDR3 is 12 amino acids long.

With respect to this clonotype: Sequence at one end of the junction differs from germline and may be a read error. The J gene is TRBJ1-6, the V gene TRBV20-1; weak D call: TRBD1 (5 bases). The CDR3 is 20 residues long. The germline V gene encodes CDR1 DFQATT and CDR2 SNEGSKA (reference sequence). CDR3 nucleotides: TGCAGTGCTCGACGAATTGGGGTCGTGTCTCGGGCTGAGCAGGGATCACCCCTCAACTTT. It codes for CSARRIGVVSRAEQGSPLNF.

A word on this clonotype: The junction and the germline gene differ at one end; a read error may be behind it. The chain is built from TRBV29-1 and TRBJ2-7; 8 nucleotides agree with TRBD2. Germline CDR1 and CDR2: SQVTM and ANQGSEA. The CDR3 length is 11 residues. CDR3 bases: TGCAGAGCCGCGGGGGGCTACGAGCATTACTTC. Residues: CRAAGGYEHYF.

The chain links TRBV4-2 to TRBJ2-1, with 7 bases fitting TRBD2. Germline V CDR1 and CDR2: LGHNA, YNFKEQ. This CDR3 contains 18 residues. Losses at the gene ends were 5 bases for V and 0 bases for J; bases not matched to a gene: 13. CDR3 coding DNA: TGTGCCAGCAGCTACGTACTAGCGAGGGGAAGCTCCTACAATGAGCAGTTCTTC. Its protein product is CASSYVLARGSSYNEQFF.

With respect to this clonotype: At one end, the junction sequence differs from germline, possibly due to a read error. The chain joins TRBV11-2 to TRBJ2-6, with TRBD1 as a possible D gene (5 bases). Germline assignment: CDR1 SGHAT and CDR2 FQNNGV. This CDR3 has 14 residues. CDR3 amino acids: CASSSNYGANILTF. The CDR3 nucleotides are TGTGCCAGCAGCTCAAATTATGGGGCCAACATCCTGACTTTC.

This clonotype has only one observation. One end of the junction is discordant with germline, which a read error may explain. This chain joins TRBV29-1 and TRBJ2-5; D uncertain. CDR1 is SQVTM and CDR2 is ANQGSEA in the germline V gene. The CDR3 runs 14 residues. The CDR3 sequence: CNVSVQSFRETQYF. The CDR3 DNA follows: TGCAACGTTTCAGTGCAGAGCTTTCGAGAGACCCAGTACTTC.